This T cell receptor beta chain was observed in a study of blood T cell repertoires in COVID-19. The CDR3 is 18 residues long. Individuals drawn from approximately 26 US areas were roughly 18 to 100 years old. Generated by immunoSEQ multiplex PCR, the TCRdb table keeps only in-frame clones and is missing some. The profile shows 120,000 to 150,000 clones, nearly 85% of them singletons. V usage is TRBV21-1 and J usage is TRBJ2-3; the table's D call, TRBD2, was not checked against the DNA. TRBV21-1 is a pseudogene segment. The sequenced sample consisted of PBMCs or T cells enriched from blood (not recorded which). The TCR was taken from a man over 45 in a cohort exposed to, infected with or recovered from COVID-19 (not recorded which). The CDR3 loop reads CASSKLGIAGKGADTQYF. The CDR3 nucleotides read TGTGCCAGCAGCAAATTGGGAATAGCGGGGAAAGGGGCAGATACGCAGTATTTT.